The clone carrying this T cell receptor (beta chain) came up a few times. These data originate in a study of blood T cells in healthy people across ages. The CDR3 has 14 amino acids. Trimming took 8 bases from V and 0 from J, leaving 12 bases between them. Germline CDR1 reads MNHEY; CDR2 reads SMNVEV (reference sequence). Alongside a J-beta primer mix, a sample-barcoded 5' primer served in a second PCR lasting 7 to 11 cycles. From each sample, at least 3 million paired-end reads containing CDR3 were obtained. TCRdb re-analysed the 5' RACE reads in MiXCR, keeping a single row per CDR3 protein. Among more than 1 million distinct CDR3 sequences listed, 45% were seen once.

Sequenced input: blood. J is TRBJ2-3 and V is TRBV27; D is uncertain. This receptor was identified in a woman aged 55-75 years in good health. CDR3 amino acids: CASVGIPSTDTQYF. The CDR3 nucleotides are TGTGCCAGCGTGGGGATCCCTAGCACAGATACGCAGTATTTT.